These T cell receptor beta chains were read from a single sample in a study of blood T cell repertoires in COVID-19. The method was immunoSEQ multiplex PCR; TCRdb's version includes in-frame clones alone and lacks a portion of them. The table has 380,000 or so clones, roughly nine tenths seen once; the top ten hold 1% to 1.5%. The sequencing sample was made of peripheral blood. These receptor sequences come from a man in his forties or fifties with acute or convalescent COVID-19. Each CDR3 is given with its conserved first and last residue. Fields, in order: D gene, clone size, V gene, J gene, CDR3 DNA, CDR3 protein. A D gene is named only where the DNA matches it firmly. Only some rows state a clone size, as once, few, many or a class for expanded clones.

d_call: TRBD1
clone_size: -
v_call: TRBV30
j_call: TRBJ1-1
cdr3_nt: TGTGCCTGGAGTCAGGACAGGGTTTCTGAAGCTTTCTTT
cdr3_aa: CAWSQDRVSEAFF

d_call: -
clone_size: -
v_call: TRBV5-1
j_call: TRBJ2-4
cdr3_nt: TGCGCCAGCAGCTTGGTTCCGTCCTCCAAAAACATTCAGTACTTC
cdr3_aa: CASSLVPSSKNIQYF

d_call: -
clone_size: -
v_call: TRBV14
j_call: TRBJ2-7
cdr3_nt: TGTGCCAGCAGCCTGTACAGGGAATCGAGGGAGCAGTACTTC
cdr3_aa: CASSLYRESREQYF

d_call: -
clone_size: few
v_call: TRBV19
j_call: TRBJ1-1
cdr3_nt: TGTGCCAGTAGTCTCCAGACAGGATACACTGAAGCTTTCTTT
cdr3_aa: CASSLQTGYTEAFF

d_call: -
clone_size: -
v_call: TRBV6-6
j_call: TRBJ2-7
cdr3_nt: TGTGCCAGCAGTTACGGTTCTAGCTCCTACGAGCAGTACTTC
cdr3_aa: CASSYGSSSYEQYF

d_call: TRBD1
clone_size: -
v_call: TRBV24-1
j_call: TRBJ2-7
cdr3_nt: TGTGCCACCAGTGATTCCGGGACAGGGGCCTACGAGCAGTACTTC
cdr3_aa: CATSDSGTGAYEQYF

d_call: TRBD2
clone_size: -
v_call: TRBV28
j_call: TRBJ2-7
cdr3_nt: TGTGCCAGCATCGGTAGCGGGATCAACTACGAGCAGTACTTC
cdr3_aa: CASIGSGINYEQYF

d_call: TRBD2
clone_size: -
v_call: TRBV5-5
j_call: TRBJ2-3
cdr3_nt: TGTGCCAGCAGCTTGGAGCAGCGGGGGGCCCACCGCACAGATACGCAGTATTTT
cdr3_aa: CASSLEQRGAHRTDTQYF

d_call: -
clone_size: -
v_call: TRBV11-2
j_call: TRBJ2-2
cdr3_nt: TGTGCCAGCAGCCGTGATCGGGACACCGGGGAGCTGTTTTTT
cdr3_aa: CASSRDRDTGELFF

d_call: TRBD2
clone_size: -
v_call: TRBV10-1
j_call: TRBJ2-3
cdr3_nt: TGCGCCAGCAGTCCCGGACTAGCGGGGGGCGATACGCAGTATTTT
cdr3_aa: CASSPGLAGGDTQYF

d_call: -
clone_size: -
v_call: TRBV5-1
j_call: TRBJ2-7
cdr3_nt: TGCGCCAGCAGCTTGGCAGGTTCCTACGAGCAGTACTTC
cdr3_aa: CASSLAGSYEQYF

d_call: -
clone_size: many
v_call: TRBV5-4
j_call: TRBJ1-2
cdr3_nt: TGTGCCAGCAGCTTGGTTGGGGGGGTATCGGGAGATGGCTACACCTTC
cdr3_aa: CASSLVGGVSGDGYTF

d_call: TRBD1
clone_size: -
v_call: TRBV6-5
j_call: TRBJ2-3
cdr3_nt: TGTGCCAGCAGTTACTCAGGGACAGGGACCGATACGCAGTATTTT
cdr3_aa: CASSYSGTGTDTQYF

d_call: -
clone_size: -
v_call: TRBV6-1
j_call: TRBJ1-2
cdr3_nt: TGTGCCAGCAGTGAAGCGCTTGGGTGGGGCCTCGATGGCTACACCTTC
cdr3_aa: CASSEALGWGLDGYTF

d_call: -
clone_size: -
v_call: TRBV2
j_call: TRBJ2-7
cdr3_nt: TGTGCCAGCAGTGCGAGGAGGGAGCAGTACTTC
cdr3_aa: CASSARREQYF

d_call: TRBD1
clone_size: -
v_call: TRBV7-9
j_call: TRBJ2-1
cdr3_nt: TGTGCCAGCAGCTGGACAGGGAGGAATGAGCAGTTCTTC
cdr3_aa: CASSWTGRNEQFF

d_call: -
clone_size: -
v_call: TRBV19
j_call: TRBJ2-1
cdr3_nt: TGTGCCAGTAGCGGGAGTAACTACAATGAGCAGTTCTTC
cdr3_aa: CASSGSNYNEQFF

d_call: -
clone_size: -
v_call: TRBV6-5
j_call: TRBJ1-2
cdr3_nt: TGTGCCAGCAGTCAGCGGGGGGCAAATGGCTACACCTTC
cdr3_aa: CASSQRGANGYTF

d_call: TRBD1
clone_size: -
v_call: TRBV27
j_call: TRBJ1-2
cdr3_nt: TGTGCCAGCAGTCCGGGGACAGGGAGTTTTGGCTACACCTTC
cdr3_aa: CASSPGTGSFGYTF

d_call: -
clone_size: once
v_call: TRBV7-2
j_call: TRBJ2-5
cdr3_nt: TGTGCCAGCAGCCAACAGACTATCAGCATGACCCAGTACTTC
cdr3_aa: CASSQQTISMTQYF

d_call: -
clone_size: -
v_call: TRBV19
j_call: TRBJ2-3
cdr3_nt: TGTGCCAGTAGGAATGGACTAGGGGGAACGAATACGCAGTATTTT
cdr3_aa: CASRNGLGGTNTQYF

d_call: -
clone_size: -
v_call: TRBV19
j_call: TRBJ1-2
cdr3_nt: TGTGCCAGTAGTCCAGGGGTTGGCTATGGCTACACCTTC
cdr3_aa: CASSPGVGYGYTF

d_call: -
clone_size: -
v_call: TRBV9
j_call: TRBJ1-5
cdr3_nt: TGTGCCAGCAGCGTAAGCGGGGGCAATCAGCCCCAGCATTTT
cdr3_aa: CASSVSGGNQPQHF

d_call: -
clone_size: -
v_call: TRBV9
j_call: TRBJ1-5
cdr3_nt: TGTGCCAGCAGCGCCTTAAACAGGGTTCATCAGCCCCAGCATTTT
cdr3_aa: CASSALNRVHQPQHF

d_call: -
clone_size: -
v_call: TRBV19
j_call: TRBJ2-7
cdr3_nt: TGTGCCAGTTCCCCACCCGGGGGGCTCTACGAGCAGTACTTC
cdr3_aa: CASSPPGGLYEQYF

d_call: -
clone_size: -
v_call: TRBV4-1
j_call: TRBJ1-5
cdr3_nt: TGCGCCAGCAGCCAAGATAATGAGGGTCCCGGGACCCAGCATTTT
cdr3_aa: CASSQDNEGPGTQHF

d_call: -
clone_size: -
v_call: TRBV28
j_call: TRBJ2-7
cdr3_nt: TGTGCCAGCAGCTCCCCCTTTAAGGAGGGGTATGACGAGCAGTACTTC
cdr3_aa: CASSSPFKEGYDEQYF

d_call: TRBD1
clone_size: few
v_call: TRBV6-2/TRBV6-3
j_call: TRBJ2-7
cdr3_nt: TGTGCCAGCAGTTCTGGACAGGGGGCTTACGAGCAGTACTTC
cdr3_aa: CASSSGQGAYEQYF

d_call: -
clone_size: -
v_call: TRBV6-2/TRBV6-3
j_call: TRBJ2-2
cdr3_nt: TGTGCCAGCAGTTCTCTTAGGGGGAACACCGGGGAGCTGTTTTTT
cdr3_aa: CASSSLRGNTGELFF

d_call: -
clone_size: few
v_call: TRBV19
j_call: TRBJ2-5
cdr3_nt: TGTGCCAGTAGTGCGGGGTACCAAGAGACCCAGTACTTC
cdr3_aa: CASSAGYQETQYF

d_call: TRBD2
clone_size: once
v_call: TRBV4-1
j_call: TRBJ2-7
cdr3_nt: TGCGCCAGCAGCCAAACTAGCGGGAGTTACGAGCAGTACTTC
cdr3_aa: CASSQTSGSYEQYF

d_call: -
clone_size: -
v_call: TRBV6-5
j_call: TRBJ2-1
cdr3_nt: TGTGCCAGCAGTTACGGGGCCGTTTACAATGAGCAGTTCTTC
cdr3_aa: CASSYGAVYNEQFF

d_call: -
clone_size: -
v_call: TRBV28
j_call: TRBJ1-1
cdr3_nt: TGTGCCAGCAGTCGCTACAGATTTGGGGCAGACCAAGCTGAAGCTTTCTTT
cdr3_aa: CASSRYRFGADQAEAFF

d_call: TRBD1
clone_size: many
v_call: TRBV5-1
j_call: TRBJ2-2
cdr3_nt: TGCGCCAGCAGCCAGAAGAAGACAGGGGGGAACACCGGGGAGCTGTTTTTT
cdr3_aa: CASSQKKTGGNTGELFF

d_call: -
clone_size: -
v_call: TRBV5-5
j_call: TRBJ1-1
cdr3_nt: TGTGCCAGCAGCTTGGGGCAGGGTGGAAGGAACACTGAAGCTTTCTTT
cdr3_aa: CASSLGQGGRNTEAFF

d_call: TRBD2
clone_size: -
v_call: TRBV27
j_call: TRBJ2-2
cdr3_nt: TGTGCCAGCAGGAAACTAGCGGGAGGGCCAAGAACCGGGGAGCTGTTTTTT
cdr3_aa: CASRKLAGGPRTGELFF

d_call: -
clone_size: -
v_call: TRBV6-6
j_call: TRBJ2-7
cdr3_nt: TGTGCCAGCAGTTACGGGACACAAACCTCCTACGAGCAGTACTTC
cdr3_aa: CASSYGTQTSYEQYF

d_call: -
clone_size: -
v_call: TRBV7-3
j_call: TRBJ1-3
cdr3_nt: TGTGCCAGCAGCTTGGTAGGGGCTGGAAACACCATATATTTT
cdr3_aa: CASSLVGAGNTIYF